This T cell receptor (beta chain) derives from a study of long-term antiretroviral therapy in people with HIV. V was cut by 3 bases and J by 6 bases, with 9 bases left in between. Germline CDR1 is SGDLS and CDR2 is YYNGEE. CDR3 length equals 13 residues. Whole-study findings and limits: The repertoire was dominated at all time points by clones expanded before ART. Post-ART samples showed increased diversity that remained below transplant donor control levels. Compared with controls, HIV repertoires showed narrower CDR3 length ranges. Specimens of blood were obtained during about 2004 to 2017, possibly under older ART regimens.

The libraries were made with immunoSEQ v3.0 at survey level. The method was immunoSEQ multiplex PCR; TCRdb's version includes in-frame clones alone and lacks a portion of them. The sample has approximately 30,000 clones, approximately 80% seen once. Concerning this clone: The antigen is unknown.

The chain is built from TRBV9 and TRBJ2-2, with unresolved D. This receptor was taken from a man younger than 45 with HIV. The sample here was unsorted PBMCs, taken approximately 2.9 years after starting antiretroviral therapy. CDR3 coding DNA: TGTGCCAGCAGCGCCCGAGTCGCCGGGGAGCTGTTTTTT. Its protein is CASSARVAGELFF. Complete variable domain (other parts from reference TRBV9 and TRBJ2-2): DSGVTQTPKHLITATGQRVTLRCSPRSGDLSVYWYQQSLDQGLQFLIQYYNGEERAKGNILERFSAQQFPDLHSELNLSSLELGDSALYFCASSARVAGELFFGEGSRLTVL.